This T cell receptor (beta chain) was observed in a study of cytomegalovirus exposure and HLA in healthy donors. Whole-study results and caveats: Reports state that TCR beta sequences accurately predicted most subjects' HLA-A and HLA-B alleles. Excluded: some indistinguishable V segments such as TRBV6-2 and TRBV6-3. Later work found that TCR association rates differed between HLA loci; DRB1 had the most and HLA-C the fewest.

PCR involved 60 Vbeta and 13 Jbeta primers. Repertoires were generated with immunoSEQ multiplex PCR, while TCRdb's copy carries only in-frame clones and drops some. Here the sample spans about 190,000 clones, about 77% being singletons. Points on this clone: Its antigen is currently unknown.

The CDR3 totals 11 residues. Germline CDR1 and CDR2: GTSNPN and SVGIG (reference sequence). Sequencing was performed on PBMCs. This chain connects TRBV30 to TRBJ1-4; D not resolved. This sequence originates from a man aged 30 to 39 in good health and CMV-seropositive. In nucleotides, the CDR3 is TGTGCTGGTGGTGCGGGGGAAAAACTGTTTTTT. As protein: CAGGAGEKLFF.